The 7 T cell receptor beta chains presented below share a single source sample, sequenced in a study of patients and donors after allogeneic stem cell transplantation. TCRdb re-called the RT-PCR reads through MiXCR, storing one row per CDR3 protein. The sample shows 800,000 to 1,000,000 distinct CDR3 sequences, more than 15% of them seen only once. The sequencing sample was made of blood, either unsorted or a sorted T cell fraction (not recorded which). The receptors shown here come from a human donor who was either an allogeneic HSCT recipient or a stem cell or donor lymphocyte infusion donor (not recorded which). It is not recorded whose cells these are; they may come from a transplant donor.

The chain recombines TRBV3-1 with TRBJ2-1, with 9 bases identical to TRBD2. The CDR3 contains 17 residues. Germline CDR1 LGHDT, CDR2 YNNKEL (reference sequence). Trimming removed 0 bases from V and 1 base from J; junction bases left unmatched: 4. CDR3 region: CASSQDPLAGSYNEQFF. The CDR3 DNA reads as TGTGCCAGCAGCCAAGACCCTCTAGCGGGGTCCTACAATGAGCAGTTCTTC.

This rearrangement joins TRBV7-8 to TRBJ2-7, with D possibly matching TRBD2 (6 bases). There are 15 residues in the CDR3. Germline CDR1 reads SGHVS; CDR2 reads FQNEAQ. The V end lost 1 base, the J end lost 9 bases, and 19 bases lay between the germline ends. The CDR3 sequence: CASSLEPGEERWQYF. The CDR3, as DNA: TGTGCCAGCAGCTTAGAGCCCGGGGAGGAGAGATGGCAGTACTTC.

The genes are TRBV12-3 or TRBV12-4 and TRBJ2-3, with 7 bases identical to TRBD2. Trimming took 6 bases from V and 4 from J; bases not matched to a gene: 13. The CDR3 is 16 amino acids. Here the CDR3 DNA reads TGTGCCAGCAGACCCGACCGCGGGAGAGGGGCAGATACGCAGTATTTT. This codes for CASRPDRGRGADTQYF.

The chain uses TRBV5-1 and TRBJ2-5; 10 bases align to TRBD1. The CDR3 spans 15 residues. Germline loops: CDR1 SGHRS, CDR2 YFSETQ. V trimming: 4 bases; J trimming: 4 bases; junction bases outside the gene matches: 7. The CDR3 DNA is TGCGCCAGCAGCCCGACCGGGACAGGGGTAGAGACCCAGTACTTC. Translating gives CASSPTGTGVETQYF.

V is TRBV15 and J is TRBJ2-5, with 9 positions matching TRBD1. Looked up from germline, CDR1 is LNHNV and CDR2 is YYDKDF (reference sequence). The CDR3 consists of 14 residues. The junction had 4 bases not matched to a gene; V was cut back by 4 bases and J by 4 bases. The CDR3: CATSMGQGLETQYF. The CDR3 DNA sequence: TGTGCCACCAGCATGGGACAGGGTCTAGAGACCCAGTACTTC. The full variable domain, rest sourced from reference TRBV15 and TRBJ2-5, is DAMVIQNPRYQVTQFGKPVTLSCSQTLNHNVMYWYQQKSSQAPKLLFHYYDKDFNNEADTPDNFQSRRPNTSFCFLDIRSPGLGDTAMYLCATSMGQGLETQYFGPGTRLLVL.

The V and J genes are TRBV5-1 and TRBJ2-3; 7 bases align to TRBD2. Per germline, CDR1 SGHRS and CDR2 YFSETQ. The CDR3 spans 15 residues. J was trimmed by 7 bases and V by 4 bases; bases with no gene match: 12. CDR3 sequence: CASSPTSDLRNTQYF. The CDR3 DNA follows: TGCGCCAGCAGCCCTACTAGCGACCTAAGGAATACGCAGTATTTT.

The rearrangement joins TRBV6-6 to TRBJ1-2; 7 bases align to TRBD1. With V trimmed by 7 bases and J by 4 bases, 6 bases remained unmatched. CDR3 length: 13 residues. Germline loops: CDR1 MNHNY, CDR2 SVGAGI (reference sequence). CDR3 in DNA: TGTGCCAGCACCCGACAGGGAGCCTATGGCTACACCTTC. Its translation: CASTRQGAYGYTF.